The sequence of this T cell receptor (beta chain) was determined in a study of identical twins. A universal primer site was created by template switching, with the cDNA bearing unique molecular identifiers. TCRdb itself ran the 5' RACE reads through MiXCR, one entry per CDR3 protein. The sample shows about 570,000 distinct CDR3 sequences, over 8.5% of them seen only once. CDR3 length: 14 residues. Germline lookup yields CDR1 ENHRY and CDR2 SYGVKD. Trimming stripped 10 bases from V and 0 bases from J, with 16 bases between. There were only healthy Caucasians among the donors. General study points: A partial confounding effect on zero-insertion analyses could come from invariant MAIT and iNKT cells.

This clonotype was counted ten times or more. What it recognizes is unknown. This same sample was also part of a study on yellow fever vaccine responses in identical twins. Turning to that study: Among the twins, the vaccine T cell response reportedly seemed partly convergent and partly personalized.

The sequence was collected from a woman aged 18 to 35 in good health. Sequences were obtained from PBMCs. The chain is built from TRBV10-3 and TRBJ2-7; D is unresolved. The CDR3 coding sequence is TGTGCCACCCGGGCCCTAACAGCCTCCTACGAGCAGTACTTC. This encodes CATRALTASYEQYF.